This T cell receptor (beta chain) was recovered during a study of graft-versus-host responses after intestinal transplantation. This CDR3 contains 18 residues. V was clipped by 4 bases and J by 2 bases; unmatched bases: 17. Germline lookup yields CDR1 SGHRS and CDR2 YFSETQ. Sequenced by immunoSEQ multiplex PCR; TCRdb stores in-frame clones only, minus some. Among over 120,000 clones listed, about 90% were seen once. Study-wide points: The recipient marrow held GvH clones, and some of them showed up first in ileum or blood.

On this clone itself: Its antigen is not identified.

Sequencing used unstimulated CD4+ T cells sorted from spleen or lymph node cells, obtained before intestinal transplant. The clonotype comes from a human donor who received an intestinal transplant. This chain uses TRBV5-1 with TRBJ2-5, with TRBD2 matching 7 bases. The CDR3 sequence is CASSAGLVRLSKQETQYF. The CDR3 DNA reads as TGCGCCAGCAGCGCTGGACTAGTACGATTGTCAAAGCAAGAGACCCAGTACTTC.